This T cell receptor (beta chain) was captured by sequencing in a study of shared clonotypes between healthy human individuals. Study summary: Plates per donor: three CD4 naive, three CD4 memory, two CD8 naive, one CD8 memory.

TCRdb's copy holds only in-frame clones and misses some; the assay was immunoSEQ multiplex PCR. In the table there are 2 million to 2.5 million clones, roughly 93% of which are singletons. There are 10 residues in the CDR3. Germline assignment: CDR1 MDHEN and CDR2 SYDVKM. The V gene lost 4 bases and the J gene lost 8 bases, with 5 bases spanning the gap. Comment on this clone: The antigen remains undetermined. The same CDR3 can be traced to other DNA sequences in this sample.

Study outcomes and limitations: Against clonotypes common to all four donors, non-shared ones had lower generation probabilities. Sharing across four donors was highest in naive CD4 (roughly 5%) and lowest in memory CD8 (roughly 0.4%). The expectation was that sequencing depth would affect clonotype sharing among donors.

The J gene is TRBJ1-2, the V gene TRBV28; D ambiguous. The source material was naive CD4+ T cells from PBMCs. Subset given: CD45RA+ positively selected. The sequence derives from a man in his late teens or twenties in good health. Some clones in this sample may be carry-over from other donors' samples. CDR3 sequence (DNA): TGTGCCAGCAGTTCCGTCGGCTACACCTTC. Protein sequence: CASSSVGYTF.